These 27 T cell receptor beta chains originate from one sample sequenced in a study of T cell repertoires in cytomegalovirus infection. Their antigens are not known. TCRdb reprocessed the reads with MiXCR, giving one entry per CDR3 protein. The sample lists approximately 770,000 distinct CDR3 sequences, almost 30% seen once, with 10% to 15% in the top ten. Source: cultured CD8+ T cells from PBMCs, taken from culture after CMV antigen stimulation. The receptors stem from a human donor in good health (CMV status not recorded). Some clones in this sample may be carry-over from other donors' samples.

This rearrangement joins TRBV25-1 to TRBJ2-4; TRBD2 aligns across 12 bases. Germline CDR1 MGHDK, CDR2 SYGVNS. After removal of 0 bases from V and 0 bases from J, the junction contained 9 bases not matched to a gene. The CDR3 loop spans 20 amino acids. The DNA for the CDR3 is TGTGCCAGCAGTGAATATTTCCCTAGCGGGGGGGCCGGAGCCAAAAACATTCAGTACTTC. Encoded protein: CASSEYFPSGGAGAKNIQYF. Using reference TRBV25-1 and TRBJ2-4 for the parts outside the CDR3, the full variable domain is EADIYQTPRYLVIGTGKKITLECSQTMGHDKMYWYQQDPGMELHLIHYSYGVNSTEKGDLSSESTVSRIRTEHFPLTLESARPSHTSQYLCASSEYFPSGGAGAKNIQYFGAGTRLSVL.

This clonotype appeared a single time. This chain uses TRBV7-6 with TRBJ1-1; maybe TRBD1 (5 bases). V was trimmed by 1 base and J by 5 bases, leaving 11 bases between them. The length of the CDR3 is 14 residues. CDR1 is SGHVS, CDR2 FNYEAQ, per germline. CDR3 nucleotide sequence: TGTGCCAGCAGCTTAGGTTCAGGGTGGACTGAAGCTTTCTTT. Its protein is CASSLGSGWTEAFF.

In this sample, this clonotype turned up many times. The chain combines TRBV2 with TRBJ1-3, with D possibly TRBD1 on 5 matching bases. V was pared by 6 bases and J by 8 bases, with 17 bases between. The length of the CDR3 is 14 residues. The V gene's germline CDR1 is SNHLY and CDR2 FYNNEI. The CDR3 sequence: CASRSGSLADTIYF. DNA of the CDR3: TGTGCCAGCAGGTCAGGGAGTCTTGCGGACACCATATATTTT.

The chain is built from TRBV14 and TRBJ2-1; tentatively, D is TRBD2 (7 bases). V was cut by 1 base and J by 3 bases, with 13 bases left in between. The germline CDR1 and CDR2 sequences are SGHDN and FVKESK. The length of the CDR3 is 16 residues. The CDR3: CASSQVVRGLYNEQFF. DNA of the CDR3: TGTGCCAGCAGCCAAGTGGTGCGGGGGCTCTACAATGAGCAGTTCTTC.

This clonotype was seen at least ten times. The chain combines TRBV7-6 with TRBJ2-7, with D perhaps TRBD2 (6 bases). With 5 bases removed from V and 4 bases from J, the gap between germline ends came to 21 bases. This CDR3 spans 16 amino acids. Germline V gene data show CDR1 as SGHVS and CDR2 as FNYEAQ. This chain's CDR3 is CASSPVVPGSPYEQYF. As DNA, the CDR3 is TGTGCCAGCAGCCCAGTTGTGCCCGGGAGCCCGTACGAGCAGTACTTC.

The chain has TRBV13 and TRBJ2-7; D unclear. The germline V and J ends were trimmed by 0 bases and 6 bases, with 12 bases remaining between them. The CDR3 is 14 residues long. Germline CDR1 PRHDT, CDR2 FYEKMQ (reference sequence). CDR3 sequence: CASSLGPDQFEQYF. As DNA, the CDR3 is TGTGCCAGCAGCTTAGGGCCGGATCAGTTCGAGCAGTACTTC.

V is TRBV4-3 and J is TRBJ2-6; 11 bases are a match to TRBD2. Germline-derived CDR1 and CDR2 are LGHNA and YSLEER. After removal of 3 bases from V and 3 bases from J, the junction contained 13 bases not matched to a gene. The CDR3 runs 20 residues. The CDR3 coding sequence is TGCGCCAGCAGCCAGGTCCTAGCGGGGGGCCGCTATATTGGGGCCAACGTCCTGACTTTC. Translation gives CASSQVLAGGRYIGANVLTF.

This clonotype was observed a handful of times. The CDR3 here is CSVEIAGGPLNEQFF. CDR3 bases: TGCAGCGTTGAGATAGCGGGGGGACCCCTCAATGAGCAGTTCTTC. V is TRBV29-1 and J is TRBJ2-1, with 10 bases that match TRBD2. The CDR3 runs to 15 residues. Germline CDR1 and CDR2: SQVTM and ANQGSEA. J gave up 6 bases and V 3 bases, and 8 bases lay outside the gene matches.

This clonotype has a handful of counts. V and J are TRBV10-2 and TRBJ2-7, with 12 nucleotides matching TRBD2. After removal of 3 bases from V and 2 bases from J, the junction contained 5 bases not matched to a gene. Germline V gives CDR1 WSHSY, CDR2 SAAADI. The CDR3 totals 16 residues. CDR3 sequence (DNA): TGCGCCAGCAGTGAACCCCGACTAGCGGGGGCCTACGAGCAGTACTTC. Its translation: CASSEPRLAGAYEQYF.

This clonotype was counted between two and nine times. V usage is TRBV5-5 and J usage is TRBJ2-5, with 7 positions matching TRBD1. Germline V gene lookup returns CDR1 SGHKS and CDR2 YYEKEE (reference sequence). CDR3 length: 17 residues. The V segment lost 1 base and the J segment 4 bases; nucleotides outside the gene matches: 13. The CDR3 coding sequence is TGTGCCAGCAGCTTGTGGGACAGCACGGTCGTTAGAGAGACCCAGTACTTC. It specifies CASSLWDSTVVRETQYF.

The genes are TRBV4-3 and TRBJ2-1; 12 nucleotides line up with TRBD1. Germline V gives CDR1 LGHNA, CDR2 YSLEER. V lost 5 bases, J lost 7 bases, and 6 bases stayed unmatched. The CDR3 loop spans 15 amino acids. As DNA, the CDR3 is TGCGCCAGCAGCGAGGGACAGGGGGCTAGGAATGAGCAGTTCTTC. It is translated as CASSEGQGARNEQFF.

This chain joins TRBV4-1 and TRBJ1-6, with 7 nucleotides matching TRBD1. This CDR3 has 18 residues. The junction had 10 bases not matched to a gene; V was cut back by 4 bases and J by 1 base. Germline V gives CDR1 MGHRA, CDR2 YSYEKL. The CDR3 bases are TGCGCCAGCAGCCGCGTCCAAGAACAGGGGTCCTATAATTCACCCCTCCACTTT. This sequence encodes CASSRVQEQGSYNSPLHF.

The rearrangement uses TRBV10-1 and TRBJ2-1, with D unclear. The V gene lost 0 bases and the J gene lost 7 bases, with 10 bases spanning the gap. This CDR3 has 14 amino acids. The germline CDR1 and CDR2 sequences are WNHNN and SYGVQD (reference sequence). CDR3 loop: CASSESFGQNEQFF. In DNA form, the CDR3 reads TGCGCCAGCAGTGAGTCGTTCGGCCAAAATGAGCAGTTCTTC.

This clonotype was observed at least ten times. The rearrangement joins TRBV6-1 to TRBJ2-1; 13 nucleotides align to TRBD2. V lost 3 bases and J lost 4; bases outside the gene matches: 6. The germline gives CDR1 MNHNS, CDR2 SASEGT. The CDR3 extends over 17 amino acids. The CDR3 bases are TGTGCCAGCAGTGAGGGGACTAGCGGGGCCCCTTACAATGAGCAGTTCTTC. Amino acids: CASSEGTSGAPYNEQFF.

The V and J genes are TRBV29-1 and TRBJ2-1; D is tentatively TRBD1 or TRBD2 (5 bases each). Trimming took off 1 base at V and 1 base at J, with 17 bases between the two ends. Germline CDR1 reads SQVTM; CDR2 reads ANQGSEA. CDR3 size: 17 residues. This CDR3 is CSVEGETGTHSYNEQFF. DNA of the CDR3: TGCAGCGTTGAAGGGGAAACCGGGACCCATTCCTACAATGAGCAGTTCTTC.

This clonotype was seen many times. The chain joins TRBV7-9 to TRBJ2-1; D unclear. V lost 4 bases and J lost 5, with 9 bases in between. Germline V gene lookup returns CDR1 SEHNR and CDR2 FQNEAQ (reference sequence). The CDR3 is 13 residues long. CDR3 amino acids: CASSSNRDNEQFF. CDR3 DNA sequence: TGTGCCAGCAGCTCGAACCGGGACAATGAGCAGTTCTTC.

The chain recombines TRBV7-6 with TRBJ1-1; the D is unclear. The CDR3 sequence is 14 residues long. In germline, CDR1 is SGHVS, CDR2 FNYEAQ. Trimming cost V 1 base and J 1 base, with 7 bases left between them. The CDR3 region is CASSLVSWNTEAFF. CDR3 nucleotides: TGTGCCAGCAGCTTAGTTTCGTGGAACACTGAAGCTTTCTTT.

This clonotype was counted a few times. The chain combines TRBV2 with TRBJ2-1; 8 positions match TRBD1. Germline V lookup: CDR1 SNHLY, CDR2 FYNNEI. This CDR3 is 14 amino acids long. Trimming at V came to 7 bases and at J to 5 bases, leaving 7 bases not matched to a gene. The CDR3 region has the DNA TGTGCCAGCATTCGGACAGGGAAGAACAATGAGCAGTTCTTC. Protein: CASIRTGKNNEQFF. The full variable domain, with the rest looked up from reference TRBV2 and TRBJ2-1, is EPEVTQTPSHQVTQMGQEVILRCVPISNHLYFYWYRQILGQKVEFLVSFYNNEISEKSEIFDDQFSVERPDGSNFTLKIRSTKLEDSAMYFCASIRTGKNNEQFFGPGTRLTVL.

This clonotype was picked up many times. The J gene is TRBJ2-1, the V gene TRBV7-9; the D is unclear. In germline, CDR1 is SEHNR, CDR2 FQNEAQ (reference sequence). The CDR3 extends over 12 amino acids. V gave up 1 base and J gave up 6 bases, with 4 bases separating them. The CDR3 nucleotides read TGTGCCAGCAGCTTAGTAGTCAATGAGCAGTTCTTC. Amino acid sequence: CASSLVVNEQFF.

The genes are TRBV24-1 and TRBJ2-7, with a weak D call TRBD2 (5 bases). The V end was cut by 0 bases, the J end by 7 bases, with 15 bases between. The CDR3 runs to 15 residues. Germline CDR1 KGHDR, CDR2 SFDVKD. CDR3 amino acids: CATSDLHGGSWEQYV. CDR3 sequence (DNA): TGTGCCACCAGTGATTTGCATGGTGGGAGCTGGGAGCAGTACGTC.

J is TRBJ1-1 and V is TRBV29-1, with 8 bases aligning to TRBD1. The CDR3 consists of 14 residues. The V gene's germline CDR1 is SQVTM and CDR2 ANQGSEA. The J segment lost 0 bases and the V segment lost 6 bases, leaving 6 bases of the junction unmatched. The CDR3 region is CSVRQGNMNTEAFF. The CDR3 region has the DNA TGCAGCGTCCGACAGGGGAATATGAACACTGAAGCTTTCTTT.

This clonotype came up a few times. The chain carries TRBV24-1 and TRBJ1-2; TRBD1 might be the D (5 bases). The V end was cut by 2 bases, the J end by 8 bases, with 14 bases between. Germline V lookup: CDR1 KGHDR, CDR2 SFDVKD. The CDR3 length is 14 residues. The CDR3 region has the DNA TGTGCCACCAGTGATTCGGGAGACAGTCAGGGCTACACCTTC. It specifies CATSDSGDSQGYTF.

There are a few counts of this clonotype. One end of the junction fails to match germline, which may point to a read error. This chain connects TRBV4-1 to TRBJ2-3; weak D call: TRBD2 (7 bases). The CDR3 loop spans 14 amino acids. In germline, CDR1 is MGHRA, CDR2 YSYEKL. CDR3 loop: CASSQGGEGDTQYF. The CDR3 DNA is TGTGCCAGCAGCCAAGGGGGGGAAGGAGATACGCAGTATTTT.

The sample holds a few counts of this clonotype. The chain uses TRBV27 and TRBJ1-5; weak D call: TRBD1 (5 bases). The V end lost 4 bases, the J end lost 5 bases, and 12 bases lay between the germline ends. Germline V gives CDR1 MNHEY, CDR2 SMNVEV (reference sequence). This CDR3 is built from 14 residues. CDR3 in DNA: TGTGCCAGCAGTTCCCGGGGGGACGATCAGCCCCAGCATTTT. The encoded protein is CASSSRGDDQPQHF.

This clonotype was counted ten times or more. The rearrangement uses TRBV7-6 and TRBJ2-7, with a tentative D call TRBD1 (7 bases). The V and J ends lost 3 bases and 3 bases respectively, with 15 bases between them. From germline, CDR1 is SGHVS and CDR2 FNYEAQ. CDR3 length equals 15 residues. CDR3 amino acids: CASSFQGEEGYEQYF. The DNA of the CDR3 is TGTGCCAGCAGCTTTCAGGGGGAGGAGGGCTACGAGCAGTACTTC.

This clonotype was seen a handful of times. The rearrangement joins TRBV20-1 to TRBJ2-1; TRBD2 aligns across 8 bases. V shed 5 bases and J 0 bases; nucleotides not matched to a gene: 6. Per germline, CDR1 DFQATT and CDR2 SNEGSKA (reference sequence). This CDR3 has 15 residues. CDR3 residues: CSAQKRGPSYNEQFF. CDR3 DNA sequence: TGCAGTGCTCAGAAGCGGGGGCCCTCCTACAATGAGCAGTTCTTC.

In its sample, this clonotype was seen a few times. Germline and junction disagree at one end, which may indicate a read error. V usage is TRBV7-7 and J usage is TRBJ2-3; perhaps TRBD1 as D (5 bases). The CDR3 has 15 amino acids. Looked up from germline, CDR1 is SSHAT and CDR2 is FNYEAQ (reference sequence). CDR3 nucleotide sequence: TGTGCTAGCAGCTTTGGACAACACCCCGCAGATACGCAGTATTTT. This codes for CASSFGQHPADTQYF.